The rows below give T cell receptor beta chains drawn from one sample of a study of blood T cell repertoires in COVID-19. Data came from immunoSEQ multiplex PCR; TCRdb stores just in-frame clones and leaves some out. The sample carries hundreds of thousands of clones, 88% recorded once. Sequencing was done on a sample of peripheral blood. All receptors come from a woman in her seventies with COVID-19, enrolled during active disease. Each CDR3 is given without its conserved first and last residue. The order of the fields is V gene, CDR3 protein.

v_gene: TRBV6-5; CDR3aa: AVRDRGLGDEKLF
v_gene: TRBV6-5; CDR3aa: ASKAKQGAYEQY
v_gene: TRBV27; CDR3aa: ASSFSLSSYEQY
v_gene: TRBV9; CDR3aa: ASSLGQGNTEAF
v_gene: TRBV14; CDR3aa: ASSHEGPLDYDEQF
v_gene: TRBV6-5; CDR3aa: ASTRGGNTEAF
v_gene: TRBV9; CDR3aa: ASSQEARTTYNSPLH
v_gene: TRBV24-1; CDR3aa: ATSSGVPGNEQF
v_gene: TRBV2; CDR3aa: ASSVVAGDVEAF
v_gene: TRBV7-2; CDR3aa: ASSDHIQPLH
v_gene: TRBV3-1/TRBV3-2; CDR3aa: ASSQDWGPTYYEQY
v_gene: TRBV29-1; CDR3aa: SVGRGKLDYEQY
v_gene: TRBV19; CDR3aa: ASTLLAGGTDTQY
v_gene: TRBV5-1; CDR3aa: ASSLVPGQQSYEQY
v_gene: TRBV28; CDR3aa: ASSPGDRLATNEKLF
v_gene: TRBV21-1; CDR3aa: ASSIQNGGNNSPLH
v_gene: TRBV30; CDR3aa: AWTEGYGNTIY
v_gene: TRBV18; CDR3aa: ASSEGIEDGELF